This TCR beta chain was captured by sequencing in a study of CD8 T cells in ankylosing spondylitis (dated by TCRdb to the late 2010s). General notes on the study: To find TCR variants linked to disease, the study profiled T cell receptor beta repertoires in ankylosing spondylitis patients and healthy donors. The full study cohort comprised 25 ankylosing spondylitis patients and roughly 100 healthy donors. Samples of peripheral blood were taken, and for ankylosing spondylitis patients, synovial fluid was collected as well.

Overall results and qualifications from the work: Some of the motif variants had been reported before in the synovial fluid and blood of reactive arthritis patients, a finding that suggests common disease-initiation mechanisms. A TCR beta motif made up of several highly homologous amino acid variants appeared to be characteristic of blood from ankylosing spondylitis patients. The disease-linked clones showed a CD8+ phenotype and occurred at relatively low frequencies in peripheral blood. The disease-linked clones were reported as significantly enriched in matched synovial fluid samples from ankylosing spondylitis patients.

The germline V gene encodes CDR1 LGHNA and CDR2 YSLEER. The CDR3 holds 12 amino acids from the cysteine to the phenylalanine. The read is trimmed to its CDR3 DNA, 36 bases read in frame from base 1. V loses 1 base, J loses 10 bases, and the germline ends lie 7 bases apart. The sequencer listed for this sample is Illumina HiSeq 2500. TCR beta libraries were prepared by quantitative 5'-RACE with molecular barcodes. Per the authors' processing: To identify disease-linked TCR variants, a new computational method was used, one built on a probabilistic model of VDJ rearrangement. In TCRdb, the public reads were trimmed at Q25 with fastp and aligned with MiXCR, with productive beta chains retained. CDR3 protein duplicates are merged, each entry listing the most common genes and DNA. TCRdb, rather than the study authors, made the V and J calls. This sample has some 300,000 distinct CDR3 sequences in its table, and less than 25% of those were observed once. Roughly 3.6% of the sample is in the top ten clones.

There are a few counts of this clonotype. No antigen is known for it. Per-base quality was not reported, and no clone a single base away is much larger than it. The sample comprised blood, either unsorted or a sorted T cell fraction (not recorded which). The receptor was derived from a female donor with ankylosing spondylitis or in good health (not recorded which). The sequence is built from TRBV4-3 and TRBJ2-2; the D segment cannot be called with confidence. The CDR3 protein sequence reads: CASSQVHPELFF. The DNA sequence is as follows: TGCGCCAGCAGCCAAGTTCACCCGGAGCTGTTTTTT.